Described below is a single TCR beta chain sequence and its context. The antigen is unknown. These data belong to a study of naive and memory T cell subsets. Findings and limits, study-wide: Possibly reflecting memory cells re-expressing CD45RA, a few larger clonotypes occurred in naive repertoires, especially CD8.

Both TRBC1 and TRBC2 were covered by a beta constant-region primer of two equimolar oligonucleotides. Four rounds of PCR amplified the ligated cDNA using nested alpha and beta constant-region primers plus SP2. TCRdb re-derived calls from the UMI-ligation and nested PCR reads in MiXCR, one entry per CDR3 protein. The table has approximately 140,000 distinct CDR3 sequences, about 20% seen once; the top ten hold 0.5% to 0.75%. The germline V gene has CDR1 LNHDA and CDR2 SQIVND (reference sequence). Trimming removed 5 bases from V and 3 bases from J, with 14 bases in between. There are 14 residues in the CDR3.

Sample: naive CD8+ T cells from blood. This sequence joins TRBV19 and TRBJ2-7; D could derive from TRBD1 or TRBD2 (6 bases each). The clonotype comes from a human donor in good health. CDR3 region: CASSVQGLGYEQYF. CDR3 coding DNA: TGTGCCAGTAGTGTACAGGGACTCGGCTACGAGCAGTACTTC.